The clone carrying this TCR beta chain occurred a few times. What it binds is unknown. The sample is drawn from a study of beta chain features in type 1 diabetes. About the research overall: Across the samples, about 110,000,000 sorted cells were examined in total. General study results and limits: Shortening that was moderate but significant affected the TCRB CDR3s of Type 1 diabetes patients in all four CD4+ subsets. The question left open here concerned HLA type influencing TCRB rearrangement.

Each sorted fraction was over 95% pure. cDNA synthesis used the whole RNA isolate, giving expressed TCRB sequences. Some 3.6 million reads on average were seen across naive, central memory and regulatory T cell samples. Libraries were prepared by immunoSEQ multiplex PCR; TCRdb keeps only in-frame clonotypes and omits some of them. The sample contains some 660,000 clones, about an eighth of which appear only once. Trimming at V came to 5 bases and at J to 4 bases, leaving 8 bases not matched to a gene. Germline assignment: CDR1 PRHDT and CDR2 FYEKMQ (reference sequence). The CDR3 length is 15 residues.

This clonotype originated in a young man with type 1 diabetes. The V and J genes are TRBV13 and TRBJ1-2; TRBD1 matches at 9 bases. The sample consisted of naive CD4+ T cells from blood. The CDR3 is CASSPPGQGSYGYTF. The CDR3 coding sequence is TGTGCCAGCAGCCCTCCGGGACAGGGTAGCTATGGCTACACCTTC. The full variable domain, with the rest looked up from reference TRBV13 and TRBJ1-2, is AAGVIQSPRHLIKEKRETATLKCYPIPRHDTVYWYQQGPGQDPQFLISFYEKMQSDKGSIPDRFSAQQFSDYHSELNMSSLELGDSALYFCASSPPGQGSYGYTFGSGTRLTVV.